The clone carrying this T cell receptor beta chain was observed a single time. Its antigen is still unknown. Other DNA sequences in the same sample also yield this CDR3. The treatment: oral pan-JAK inhibitor, 5-10 mg twice daily. RNA, once extracted, was reverse transcribed into cDNA for use as the sequencing template. The table came from immunoSEQ multiplex PCR; TCRdb's copy has only in-frame clones and leaves some out. The sample comprises a few hundred thousand clones, 45% to 70% of which are singletons, and about 0.88% rests with the top ten. These data come from a study of CD8+ T cells in alopecia areata. General study findings and limits: Higher clonality and more expanded CD8+ clones appeared in lesional than normal scalp. Under tofacitinib, numerous expanded lesional clonotypes remained detectable in scalp and blood. Normal-skin resident alphabeta T cells also appear among scalp sample sequences. Mouse data revealed clearer TCR sharing than patient data did, a gap possibly tied to HLA.

This CDR3 spans 13 amino acids. V was cut by 4 bases and J by 0 bases, with 7 bases left in between. Germline CDR1 reads SGHRS; CDR2 reads YFSETQ. The chain uses TRBV5-1 and TRBJ1-1; TRBD1 is a possible D gene (6 bases). This specimen consisted of CD4+ T cells sorted from blood, obtained at week 52, from a patient treated with tofacitinib. This TCR was recovered from a human donor with alopecia areata. The DNA for the CDR3 is TGCGCCAGCAGCGACAGGATGAACACTGAAGCTTTCTTT. Protein product: CASSDRMNTEAFF.